The clone carrying this TCR beta chain was detected once. Random hexamers were used to reverse transcribe the RNA input (about 0.5 to 1 ug). TCR beta CDR3 was amplified by immunoSEQ multiplex PCR. This amplification extended across 54 Vbeta and 13 Jbeta segments. TCRdb fed the immunoSEQ multiplex PCR reads into MiXCR, producing one record per CDR3 protein. The table includes roughly 50,000 distinct CDR3 sequences, 90% to 95% detected once. The study used healthy donors as controls matched for age and sex. TEMRA cells were FACS-enriched, while CD8+ and CD4+ T cells were negatively isolated. The data were taken from a study of CD8 T cells in Susac syndrome. The CDR3 extends over 11 amino acids. Trimming took off 4 bases at V and 8 bases at J, with 6 bases between the two ends. The germline gives CDR1 PRHDT, CDR2 FYEKMQ (reference sequence).

The rearrangement links TRBV13 to TRBJ2-1; unclear D gene. The sequencing sample was made of CD8+ T cells from PBMCs. The sequence was collected from a human donor in good health. The CDR3 region is CASSSIDEQFF. CDR3 in DNA: TGTGCCAGCAGCTCGATTGATGAGCAGTTCTTC.